The sequence of this T cell receptor (beta chain) was determined in a study of T cells after yellow fever vaccination. The authors made TCR cDNA by 5'RACE template switching, adding a universal primer site and UMIs. TCRdb reprocessed the 5' RACE reads with MiXCR, giving one entry per CDR3 protein. The sample shows more than 350,000 distinct CDR3 sequences, under 14% of them seen only once. This clonotype was detected only a few times. V lost 4 bases and J lost 5; bases outside the gene matches: 11. CDR3 length: 16 amino acids. Germline V gives CDR1 SGHAT, CDR2 FQNNGV. The chain carries TRBV11-2 and TRBJ2-5, with TRBD1 matching over 9 bases. Sequences were derived from PBMCs, sampled on the day of the first yellow fever vaccination. This TCR derives from a man in his late teens or twenties who received the YFV17D yellow fever vaccine. CDR3 amino acids: CASSSSDRGVAETQYF. As DNA, the CDR3 is TGTGCCAGCAGCTCGAGCGACAGGGGGGTAGCGGAGACCCAGTACTTC.